The 10 T cell receptor beta chains presented below share a single source sample, sequenced in a study of CD8 T cells in Susac syndrome. RNA was extracted with the RNeasy kit, and a quantity of 0.5 to 1 ug was reverse transcribed using random hexamers. TCRdb called the immunoSEQ multiplex PCR reads again in MiXCR, with one record for every CDR3 protein. The sample consists of 180,000 or so distinct CDR3 sequences, about 94% of them appearing once. Sequencing was carried out using CD4+ T cells from PBMCs. The receptor source for this set is a human donor in good health.

CDR3 DNA sequence: TGTGCCTTCTTCAAAACCCAAGAGACCCAGTACTTC. It yields the protein CAFFKTQETQYF. This rearrangement joins TRBV30 to TRBJ2-5; D gene ambiguous. The CDR3 has 12 residues. The V end was cut by 7 bases, the J end by 1 base, with 10 bases between. Per germline, CDR1 GTSNPN and CDR2 SVGIG (reference sequence).

The genes are TRBV20-1 and TRBJ2-7; D may be TRBD2 (6 bases). Trimming pared 6 bases from V and 5 bases from J, leaving 14 bases between. This CDR3 is 12 amino acids long. In germline, CDR1 is DFQATT, CDR2 SNEGSKA (reference sequence). The CDR3 spells CSAPSGGDEQYF. The CDR3 DNA reads as TGCAGTGCCCCTTCCGGGGGTGACGAGCAGTACTTC.

V usage is TRBV4-3 and J usage is TRBJ1-1; D might be TRBD1 (6 bases). CDR1 and CDR2 (germline): LGHNA, YSLEER. The CDR3 totals 15 residues. Trimming stripped 0 bases from V and 7 bases from J, with 15 bases between. The CDR3 coding sequence is TGCGCCAGCAGCCAAGAGGGATGGACAGTTGGTGAAGCTTTCTTT. This sequence encodes CASSQEGWTVGEAFF.

This chain joins TRBV18 and TRBJ2-7; no clear D. The CDR3 is 13 amino acids. Trimming took off 3 bases at V and 4 bases at J, with 10 bases between the two ends. Germline CDR1 reads KGHSH; CDR2 reads LQKENI. In nucleotides, the CDR3 is TGTGCCAGCTCACCCGGCGCAGCATACGAGCAGTACTTC. Its translation: CASSPGAAYEQYF.

The chain is built from TRBV15 and TRBJ1-5; TRBD1 matches 7 bases. V dropped 5 bases and J dropped 7; count of bases not matched to a gene: 5. Germline V CDR1 and CDR2: LNHNV, YYDKDF (reference sequence). CDR3 length: 13 residues. The DNA of the CDR3 is TGTGCCACCAGCCAGGACAGGCTCCAGCCCCAGCATTTT. Protein sequence: CATSQDRLQPQHF.

The chain uses TRBV12-3 or TRBV12-4 and TRBJ2-2, with 7 nucleotides matching TRBD1. V lost 11 bases to trimming and J lost 4 bases; unmatched junction nucleotides: 7. This CDR3 spans 13 amino acids. The CDR3 nucleotides read TGTGCCGCGACAGGGATTGGCACCGGGGAGCTGTTTTTT. Protein: CAATGIGTGELFF.

The J gene is TRBJ2-1, the V gene TRBV6-6; D might be TRBD2 (6 bases). This CDR3 is built from 16 residues. CDR1 is MNHNY and CDR2 is SVGAGI in the germline V gene (reference sequence). The V end lost 5 bases, the J end lost 3 bases, and 17 bases lay between the germline ends. CDR3 DNA sequence: TGTGCCAGCAGTCCGGGACTCTCACACTACTACAATGAGCAGTTCTTC. Its protein product is CASSPGLSHYYNEQFF.

The V call is TRBV2, the J call TRBJ2-1; perhaps TRBD1 as D (5 bases). CDR1 is SNHLY, CDR2 FYNNEI, per germline. This CDR3 has 12 residues. The V gene lost 7 bases and the J gene lost 4 bases, with 8 bases spanning the gap. CDR3 region: CASNTGYNEQFF. The CDR3 coding sequence is TGTGCCAGCAACACAGGTTACAATGAGCAGTTCTTC.

The V call is TRBV29-1, the J call TRBJ2-2; D is unclear. The V and J ends lost 2 bases and 4 bases respectively, with 8 bases between them. Germline CDR1 SQVTM, CDR2 ANQGSEA. The CDR3 runs to 13 residues. CDR3 residues: CSVESRFTGELFF. The CDR3 coding sequence is TGCAGCGTTGAAAGCCGGTTCACCGGGGAGCTGTTTTTT.

J is TRBJ1-2 and V is TRBV4-3; D not certain. Trimming removed 4 bases from V and 2 bases from J, with 14 bases in between. CDR1 LGHNA and CDR2 YSLEER come from the germline V gene. The CDR3 extends over 15 amino acids. The CDR3 region is CASSPAGGLNYGYTF. DNA of the CDR3: TGCGCCAGCAGCCCGGCGGGCGGCCTAAACTATGGCTACACCTTC.